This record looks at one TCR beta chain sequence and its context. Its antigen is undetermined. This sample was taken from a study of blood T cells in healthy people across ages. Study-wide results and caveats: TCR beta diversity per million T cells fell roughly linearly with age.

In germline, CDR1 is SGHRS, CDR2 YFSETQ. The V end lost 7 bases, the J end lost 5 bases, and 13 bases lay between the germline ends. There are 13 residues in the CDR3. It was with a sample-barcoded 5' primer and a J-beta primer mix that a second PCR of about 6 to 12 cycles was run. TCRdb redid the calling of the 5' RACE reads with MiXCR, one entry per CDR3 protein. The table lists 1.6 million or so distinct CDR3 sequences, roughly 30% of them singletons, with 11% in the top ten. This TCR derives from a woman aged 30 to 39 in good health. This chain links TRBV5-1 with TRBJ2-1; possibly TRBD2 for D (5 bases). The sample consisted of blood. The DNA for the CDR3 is TGCGCCAGCGCGGGCAACAACAACAATGAGCAGTTCTTC. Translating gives CASAGNNNNEQFF. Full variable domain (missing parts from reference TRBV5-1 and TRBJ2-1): KAGVTQTPRYLIKTRGQQVTLSCSPISGHRSVSWYQQTPGQGLQFLFEYFSETQRNKGNFPGRFSGRQFSNSRSEMNVSTLELGDSALYLCASAGNNNNEQFFGPGTRLTVL.